What follows is one T cell receptor beta chain and its context. Its antigen is as yet unknown. At the DNA level, this CDR3 is encoded by other sequences in the same sample as well. V was clipped by 3 bases and J by 0 bases, with 6 bases between them. Per germline, CDR1 LNHDA and CDR2 SQIVND (reference sequence). The CDR3 extends over 14 amino acids. 60 Vbeta and 13 Jbeta primers were used in PCR. The method was immunoSEQ multiplex PCR; TCRdb's version includes in-frame clones alone and lacks a portion of them. Seen here are 110,000 to 150,000 clones, 74% observed once, and the top ten hold approximately 4%. The sample comes from a study of cytomegalovirus exposure and HLA in healthy donors. Overall study context: An earlier analysis found 120 million or so unique TCR beta sequences from roughly 170 million T cells. Overall study findings and caveats: Fewer N-insertions (relative to the roughly 630-donor mean) were reportedly seen in an Asian-associated ancestry cluster in a later analysis. A later analysis, which compared TCR beta chains of equal frequency, found the HLA-associated ones more clonally expanded. Highest at DRB1 and lowest at HLA-C, TCR association rates differed among HLA loci in a later analysis.

Sequencing input: PBMCs. The clonotype originates from a man between 18 and 35 years old in good health and CMV-seropositive. The chain recombines TRBV19 with TRBJ1-5, with D unclear. The DNA of the CDR3 is TGTGCCAGTAGTATCCGGGATAGCAATCAGCCCCAGCATTTT. Its translation is CASSIRDSNQPQHF.